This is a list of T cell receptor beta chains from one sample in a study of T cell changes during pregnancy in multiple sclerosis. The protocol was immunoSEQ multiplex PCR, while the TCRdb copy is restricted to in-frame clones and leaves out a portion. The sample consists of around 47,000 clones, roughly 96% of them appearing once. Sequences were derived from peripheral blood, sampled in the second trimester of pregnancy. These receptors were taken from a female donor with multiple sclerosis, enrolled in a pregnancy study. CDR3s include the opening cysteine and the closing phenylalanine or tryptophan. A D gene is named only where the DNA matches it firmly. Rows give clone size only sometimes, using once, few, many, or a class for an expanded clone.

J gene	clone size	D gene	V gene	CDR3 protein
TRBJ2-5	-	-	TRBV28	CASSPRGRTAYQETQYF
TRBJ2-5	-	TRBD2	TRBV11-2	CASSPGLAGTTQYF
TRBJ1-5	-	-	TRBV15	CATSRGAGNSNQPQHF
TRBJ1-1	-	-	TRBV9	CASSATGLNTEAFF
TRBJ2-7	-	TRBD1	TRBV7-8	CASRGQTGRNYEQYF
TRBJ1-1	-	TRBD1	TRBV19	CASSKWGQGATEAFF
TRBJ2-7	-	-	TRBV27	CASRPSGGEQYF
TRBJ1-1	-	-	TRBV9	CASSVLPVNTEAFF
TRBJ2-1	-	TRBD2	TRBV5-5	CASSPRASGGPGQYNEQFF
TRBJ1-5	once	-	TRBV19	CASSKRGSGQPQHF
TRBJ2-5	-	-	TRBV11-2	CASGLEWWETQYF
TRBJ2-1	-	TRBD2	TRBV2	CASSWGEGNEQFF
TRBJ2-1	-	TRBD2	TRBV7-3	CASSLIAGPWDEQFF
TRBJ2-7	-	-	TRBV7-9	CASSSPGYEQYF
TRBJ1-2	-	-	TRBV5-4	CASSLEGAGEGYTF
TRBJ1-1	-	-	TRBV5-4	CASSPARGGTEAFF
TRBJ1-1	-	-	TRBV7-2	CASSLKTGRAEAFF
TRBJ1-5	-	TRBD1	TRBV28	CASSLTGSWQPQHF
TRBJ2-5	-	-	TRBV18	CASSTKGETQYF
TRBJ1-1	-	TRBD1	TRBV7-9	CASSLEGTGKAEAFF
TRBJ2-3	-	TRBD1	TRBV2	CASKGEQGEFADTQYF
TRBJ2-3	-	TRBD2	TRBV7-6	CASSSSGRGDTQYF
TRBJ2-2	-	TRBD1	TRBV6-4	CASSPHKSTGTGELFF
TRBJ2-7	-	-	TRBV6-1	CASSETGSYEQYF
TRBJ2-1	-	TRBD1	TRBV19	CASRVGTGAPTHSNEQFF
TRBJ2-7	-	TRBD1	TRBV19	CASSAAPTGNYEQYF
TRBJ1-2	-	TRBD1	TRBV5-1	CASSGTANYGYTF
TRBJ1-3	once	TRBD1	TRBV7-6	CASSVLTGGSGNTIYF
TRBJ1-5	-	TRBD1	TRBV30	CAWSLPGQSNQPQHF
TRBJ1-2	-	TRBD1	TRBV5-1	CASSLGGQGARGYTF
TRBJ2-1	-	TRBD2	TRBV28	CASSTAGLAGAWNEQFF
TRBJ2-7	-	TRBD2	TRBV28	CASSTPEAGGNYEQYF
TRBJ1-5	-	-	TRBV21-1	CASSKEGQGGQPQHF